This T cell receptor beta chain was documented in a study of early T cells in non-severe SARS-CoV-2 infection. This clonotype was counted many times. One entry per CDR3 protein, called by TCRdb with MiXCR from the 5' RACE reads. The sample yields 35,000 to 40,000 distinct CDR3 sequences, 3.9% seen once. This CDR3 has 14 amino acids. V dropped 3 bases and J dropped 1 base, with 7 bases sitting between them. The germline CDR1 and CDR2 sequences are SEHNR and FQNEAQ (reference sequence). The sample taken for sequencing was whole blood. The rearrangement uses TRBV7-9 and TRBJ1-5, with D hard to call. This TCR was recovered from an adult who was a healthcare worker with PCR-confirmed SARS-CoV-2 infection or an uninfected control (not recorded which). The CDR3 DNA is TGTGCCAGCAGCTTCCCTGGGAGCAATCAGCCCCAGCATTTT. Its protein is CASSFPGSNQPQHF.